In this sample, the clone carrying this T cell receptor beta chain turned up a few times. TRAV- and TRBV-specific primers primed first-strand cDNA, covering alpha and beta chains. The PCR that amplified TCRs ran for approximately 20 cycles, relying on a constant-region primer and a V-primer adapter. TCRdb recomputed calls from the reads with MiXCR, one row per CDR3 protein. The table includes about 9,800 distinct CDR3 sequences, about 68% detected once. This sample was taken from a study of low-dose radiotherapy and immunotherapy resistance in tumors. Trimming pared 5 bases from V and 5 bases from J, leaving 17 bases between. Germline CDR1 and CDR2: MDHEN and SYDVKM. CDR3 length: 15 amino acids.

The clonotype was recovered from a human donor with advanced metastatic prostate, ovarian, gallbladder or colorectal cancer (not recorded which). This table probably holds off-target reads from a library built for another chain. This sequence joins TRBV28 and TRBJ2-3; D unclear. CDR3 sequence reads: CASSGSMGVVDTQYF. DNA of the CDR3: TGTGCCAGCAGTGGGTCAATGGGCGTGGTAGATACGCAGTATTTT.